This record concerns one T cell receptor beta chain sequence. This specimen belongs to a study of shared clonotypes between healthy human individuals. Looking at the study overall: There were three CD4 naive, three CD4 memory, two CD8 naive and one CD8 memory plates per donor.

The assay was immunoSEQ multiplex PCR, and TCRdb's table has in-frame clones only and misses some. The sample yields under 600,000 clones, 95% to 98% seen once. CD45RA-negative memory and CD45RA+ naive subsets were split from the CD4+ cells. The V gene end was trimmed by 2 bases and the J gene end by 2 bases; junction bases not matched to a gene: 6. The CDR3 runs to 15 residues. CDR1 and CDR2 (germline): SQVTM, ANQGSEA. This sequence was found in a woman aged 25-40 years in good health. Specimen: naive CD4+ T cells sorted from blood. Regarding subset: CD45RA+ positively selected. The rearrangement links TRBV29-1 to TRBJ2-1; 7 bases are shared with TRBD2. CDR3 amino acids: CSVELALAAYNEQFF. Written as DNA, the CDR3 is TGCAGCGTTGAACTCGCCCTAGCGGCCTACAATGAGCAGTTCTTC.